The subject of this entry is one T cell receptor beta chain. Using immunoSEQ multiplex PCR, the repertoire was profiled, and TCRdb retains in-frame clones only, with some absent. The sample lists about 340,000 clones; 93% were seen once. This sample is drawn from a study of brain T cells in children with intractable seizures. With 3 bases removed from V and 0 bases from J, the gap between germline ends came to 10 bases. Per the germline V gene, CDR1 is KGHSH and CDR2 is LQKENI. The CDR3 is made up of 15 amino acids. Regarding time point: blood from clinic visit 5 months post-surgery; TSC patient then seizure free.

The chain is built from TRBV18 and TRBJ2-3; possible D gene TRBD1, 5 bases. The TCR was taken from a boy less than two years old with tuberous sclerosis and intractable seizures. The sample here was peripheral blood, taken approximately 5 months after surgery. CDR3 sequence: CASSPDTSSTDTQYF. The CDR3 nucleotides are TGTGCCAGCTCACCGGACACGTCTAGCACAGATACGCAGTATTTT.